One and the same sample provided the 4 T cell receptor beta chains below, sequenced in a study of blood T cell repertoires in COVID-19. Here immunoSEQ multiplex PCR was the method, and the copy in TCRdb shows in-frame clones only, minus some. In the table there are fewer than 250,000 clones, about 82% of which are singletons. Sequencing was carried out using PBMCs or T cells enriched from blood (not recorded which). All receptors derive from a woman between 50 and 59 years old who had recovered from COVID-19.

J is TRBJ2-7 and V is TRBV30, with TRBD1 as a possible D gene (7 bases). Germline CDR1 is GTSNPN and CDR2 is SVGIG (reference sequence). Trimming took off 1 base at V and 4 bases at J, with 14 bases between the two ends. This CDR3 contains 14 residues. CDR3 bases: TGTGCCTGGAGTGGGAGGGGGCAGGGGTACGAGCAGTACTTC. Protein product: CAWSGRGQGYEQYF.

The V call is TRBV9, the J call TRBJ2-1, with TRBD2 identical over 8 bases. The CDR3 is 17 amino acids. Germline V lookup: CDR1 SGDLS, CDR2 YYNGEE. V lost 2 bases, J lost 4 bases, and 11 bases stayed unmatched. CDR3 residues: CASSVLGSGGGYNEQFF. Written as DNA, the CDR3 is TGTGCCAGCAGCGTCCTAGGCTCTGGCGGGGGGTACAATGAGCAGTTCTTC.

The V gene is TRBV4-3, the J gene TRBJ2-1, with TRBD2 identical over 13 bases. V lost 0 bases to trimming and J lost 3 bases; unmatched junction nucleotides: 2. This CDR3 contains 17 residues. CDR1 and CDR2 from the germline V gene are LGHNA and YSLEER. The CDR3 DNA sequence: TGCGCCAGCAGCCAAGATGGGACTAGCGGGAACTACAATGAGCAGTTCTTC. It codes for CASSQDGTSGNYNEQFF.

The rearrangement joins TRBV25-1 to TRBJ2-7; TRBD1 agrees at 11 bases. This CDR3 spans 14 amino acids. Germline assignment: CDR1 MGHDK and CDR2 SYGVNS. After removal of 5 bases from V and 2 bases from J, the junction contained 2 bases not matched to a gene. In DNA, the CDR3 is TGTGCCAGCAGTCCGGGACAGGGGGCCTACGAGCAGTACTTC. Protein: CASSPGQGAYEQYF.